This T cell receptor beta chain emerged from a study of blood T cell repertoires in COVID-19. Study overall: Acute and convalescent COVID-19 samples came from the United States, Italy and Spain. Sources were T cells, B-cell-depleted T cells, or PBMCs; the material itself was cDNA or gDNA.

The method was immunoSEQ multiplex PCR; TCRdb's version includes in-frame clones alone and lacks a portion of them. Of fewer than 350,000 clones listed, around 90% are singletons. The CDR3 sequence is 14 residues long. J gave up 3 bases and V 11 bases, and 8 bases lay outside the gene matches. The germline CDR1 and CDR2 sequences are SNHLY and FYNNEI. The chain joins TRBV2 to TRBJ2-7; 12 nucleotides match TRBD2. The receptor's source is a man between 18 and 35 years old with active or convalescent COVID-19. Specimen: peripheral blood. CDR3 DNA sequence: TGTGCCCTGCAACCGGGACTAGCGGGCTACGAGCAGTACTTC. Protein product: CALQPGLAGYEQYF.